This T cell receptor beta chain was retrieved from a study of blood T cell repertoires in COVID-19 (TCRdb year 2020). Regarding the research as a whole: The collaborator samples originated in the United States, Italy and Spain and spanned the acute and convalescent phases of COVID-19. The material from the prospective study consisted of cDNA or gDNA derived from T cells, B-cell-depleted T cells, or PBMCs. The dataset comprised deeply sampled blood TCRbeta repertoires from subjects exposed to, actively infected with, or recovered from COVID-19. The repertoires were released in a freely available public database intended as a resource for research on the immune response to SARS-CoV-2. Samples came from the ongoing ImmuneRACE study (first 160 participants) plus 1,254 subjects from 6 global collaborators. Nearly every sample came with metadata listing a de-identified subject ID, COVID-19 status, age in years and sex. Where available, HLA class I and class II types were taken from metadata supplied by the sample provider and were not determined by assay-based typing.

The immunoSEQ Assay, a bias-controlled multiplex PCR, was used to amplify TCRbeta CDR3 regions from genomic DNA. The authors processed their data as follows. The number of nucleated cells in each sample was estimated from the amplification of reference gene primers within the assay. Sequence reads were collapsed and filtered to measure the absolute abundance of every unique TCRbeta CDR3 rearrangement. For each sample, productive Simpson clonality was calculated by taking the square root of Simpson's diversity index across productive rearrangements. Sourced from immuneACCESS, this table was stored by TCRdb with only in-frame sequences that have V and J called. A share of the clones is absent; for the studies checked, an unresolved V gene accounts for under half, and the remainder has no known explanation. That table furnishes V, J and clone size, whereas the DNA furnished D and trimming. In all, the sample holds roughly 91,000 clones, and 82% of those were seen once. Jointly, the top ten make up more than 1% of the sample.

V ends up 3 bases short and J 2 bases short, with an unmatched junction base count of 9. The CDR3 goes from the cysteine to the phenylalanine over 16 residues. Only CDR3 DNA is held: 48 bases, read in frame from base 1. The germline V gene supplies CDR1 SGDLS and CDR2 YYNGEE. Note on this clone: Its antigen is still unknown. It has no much larger one-base neighbor in the sample; base qualities were not kept.

Here is what the overall study found, with its caveats: The amount of clinical and demographic metadata varied by source and participant and was provided uncurated.

Each collaborating institution followed its own protocols to collect whole blood in K2EDTA tubes. For TCRbeta analysis, collaborators shipped samples as frozen whole blood, isolated PBMCs, or DNA extracted from either of those sample types. The rearranged segments are TRBV9 and TRBJ2-3; 7 bases in the middle match TRBD2. This TCR was sampled from a woman of 80 years or more with acute or convalescent COVID-19. Sequenced sample: peripheral blood. The DNA sequence reads TGTGCCAGCAGCGCTCTGAGCGGGGTTGCCACAGATACGCAGTATTTT. This sequence encodes CASSALSGVATDTQYF.